Given below is one T cell receptor (beta chain) in context. This entry belongs to a study of blood T cell repertoires in COVID-19. On the study more broadly: The samples span acute and convalescent COVID-19 from the United States, Italy and Spain. PBMCs, B-cell-depleted T cells, or T cells were the source of the cDNA or gDNA that made up the material.

In the original processing: Estimates of nucleated cell counts were drawn from the amplification of reference gene primers. Using immunoSEQ multiplex PCR, the repertoire was profiled, and TCRdb retains in-frame clones only, with some absent. The V and J calls and the clone size are those of that table, but D and trimming were determined from the DNA. Among approximately 94,000 clones listed, 88% were seen once. The V segment lost 3 bases and the J segment 3 bases; nucleotides outside the gene matches: 4. Germline V gene lookup returns CDR1 SGHTA and CDR2 FQGTGA. The CDR3 runs 14 residues. The TCR sequence derives from a human donor in a cohort sampled during active COVID-19. The chain couples TRBV7-3 to TRBJ2-7, with 8 bases that match TRBD1. The material sequenced was peripheral blood. CDR3 in amino acids: CASSFSGQGYEQYF. Here the CDR3 DNA reads TGTGCCAGCAGCTTCTCTGGACAGGGCTACGAGCAGTACTTC.